Listed below are T cell receptor beta chains from one sample, sequenced in a study of CD8+ T cells in alopecia areata. Repertoires were generated with immunoSEQ multiplex PCR, while TCRdb's copy carries only in-frame clones and drops some. The sample includes about 42,000 clones, approximately 65% of them seen just once. The sample was CD8+ T cells sorted from blood, taken at week 4, from a patient treated with tofacitinib. The source is a human donor with alopecia areata. The CDR3 runs from the conserved cysteine through the conserved F or W. Each record gives: V gene, D gene, CDR3 length, clone size, J gene, CDR3 protein, CDR3 DNA. D genes are given only for firm matches. Clone size is shown for a subset of rows, as once, few, many or a class of expanded clone.

TRBV7-3,NA,15,NA,TRBJ2-1,CASSLGQGPYNEQFF,TGTGCCAGCAGCTTAGGGCAGGGCCCTTACAATGAGCAGTTCTTC
TRBV6-6,NA,13,NA,TRBJ2-4,CASSYNSGSIQYF,TGTGCCAGCAGTTATAACAGTGGGAGTATTCAGTACTTC
TRBV15,NA,14,NA,TRBJ1-6,CATSRTLGYSPLHF,TGTGCCACCAGCAGAACTTTGGGGTATTCACCCCTCCACTTT
TRBV29-1,NA,12,NA,TRBJ2-3,CSAPGGPDTQYF,TGCAGCGCCCCCGGGGGGCCAGATACGCAGTATTTT
TRBV29-1,NA,15,NA,TRBJ2-5,CSVEWVGPSRETQYF,TGCAGCGTTGAGTGGGTGGGGCCGTCCAGGGAGACCCAGTACTTC
TRBV29-1,NA,12,NA,TRBJ2-2,CSVDVTTGELFF,TGCAGCGTTGATGTGACCACCGGGGAGCTGTTTTTT
TRBV29-1,TRBD2,14,NA,TRBJ2-4,CSVKGTSGGAWQYF,TGCAGCGTCAAAGGGACTAGCGGGGGGGCATGGCAGTACTTC
TRBV5-6,NA,13,NA,TRBJ1-3,CASTDGQLSTIYF,TGTGCCAGCACCGACGGACAGTTGAGCACCATATATTTT
TRBV19,TRBD2,14,few,TRBJ2-1,CASRSGGAHNEQFF,TGTGCCAGTAGGAGCGGGGGGGCCCACAATGAGCAGTTCTTC
TRBV29-1,NA,12,NA,TRBJ2-2,CSVIGNTGELFF,TGCAGCGTAATAGGGAACACCGGGGAGCTGTTTTTT
TRBV29-1,NA,14,NA,TRBJ2-3,CSVDIGGFTDTQYF,TGCAGCGTTGATATCGGTGGGTTTACAGATACGCAGTATTTT
TRBV29-1,NA,11,NA,TRBJ2-1,CSVAINNEQFF,TGCAGCGTCGCAATTAACAATGAGCAGTTCTTC
TRBV7-9,NA,12,NA,TRBJ2-3,CASSLGRDTQYF,TGTGCCAGCAGCCTCGGACGGGATACGCAGTATTTT
TRBV29-1,TRBD1,12,NA,TRBJ2-7,CSVDTGGYEQYF,TGCAGCGTTGATACAGGGGGCTACGAGCAGTACTTC
TRBV9,NA,14,NA,TRBJ2-1,CASSVGQGTNEQFF,TGTGCCAGCAGCGTAGGTCAGGGGACCAATGAGCAGTTCTTC